This TCR beta chain was observed in a study of T cell changes during pregnancy in multiple sclerosis. Profiled with immunoSEQ multiplex PCR; TCRdb holds only in-frame clones, not every one. The sample has over 75,000 clones; approximately 92% are singletons. The CDR3 totals 13 residues. The V and J genes are TRBV21-1 and TRBJ1-2; the tabulated D call, TRBD1, remains unverified against the DNA. TRBV21-1 is flagged as a pseudogene. This TCR was recovered from a female donor with multiple sclerosis, enrolled in a pregnancy study. Material: peripheral blood, obtained in the first trimester of pregnancy. The CDR3 DNA reads TGTGCCAGCGGGTGGACAGGGGTCTATGGCTACACCTTC. Encoded protein: CASGWTGVYGYTF.